This TCR beta chain comes out of a study of blood T cell repertoires in COVID-19. The CDR3 spans 18 residues. CDR1 is MNHEY and CDR2 is SMNVEV in the germline V gene (reference sequence). With V trimmed by 7 bases and J by 8 bases, 20 bases remained unmatched. Using immunoSEQ multiplex PCR, the repertoire was profiled, and TCRdb retains in-frame clones only, with some absent. The sample carries roughly 180,000 clones, roughly four fifths recorded once. This clonotype was sampled from a woman between 40 and 55 years old with COVID-19, enrolled during active disease. Sequenced input: peripheral blood. V usage is TRBV27 and J usage is TRBJ2-1; 10 bases agree with TRBD2. The CDR3 nucleotides read TGTGCCAGCACCCAACTGATCCGGGCTAGCGGGAGAGTCCATGAGCAGTTCTTC. Protein: CASTQLIRASGRVHEQFF.